The entry below gives a single TCR beta chain sequence along with its context. The antigen it recognizes is unknown. The germline gene is not matched at one end of the junction; a read error may be the cause. This entry belongs to a study of OX40 agonist ivuxolimab in advanced cancers. Notes on the research overall: Ivuxolimab was a fully human IgG2 agonistic monoclonal antibody targeting the costimulatory receptor OX40 (CD134). Intravenous ivuxolimab was administered to patients every 2 weeks at six dose levels: 0.01, 0.1, 0.3, 1.5, 3 and 10 mg/kg. Of the roughly 54 patients in dose escalation, 19 had hepatocellular carcinoma, some 15 had melanoma, 9 had renal cell carcinoma and 9 had head and neck cancer. In the dose-escalation cohort, around four fifths of patients were male, and the mean age was roughly 56 years with a range of roughly 20 to 79. Patients were allowed to have had prior anti-PD-1, anti-PD-L1 or anti-CTLA-4 therapy, and approximately 40% of the dose-escalation patients had been treated with checkpoint inhibitors. Partial responses occurred in three dose-escalation patients: two with cutaneous melanoma and one with hepatocellular carcinoma. The purpose of peripheral TCRbeta sequencing was to test whether ivuxolimab changed TCR sequence diversity and led to clonal T-cell expansion. The monotherapy dose-escalation portion (N ≈ 52 patients) of the phase I ivuxolimab trial is reported in the paper. Study-wide findings and limitations: In the 0.1-3.0 mg/kg groups, partial responders had among the lowest normalized peripheral clonal expansion, particularly in CD8+ T cells. On average, CD8+ T cells showed more expanded clones than CD4+ T cells after ivuxolimab. The antigen specificity of the peripheral T cells that underwent clonal expansion was not determined. At doses of 0.1 to 3.0 mg/kg, clonal expansion of both CD4+ and CD8+ blood T cells was observed from baseline to week 6. Low levels of normalized T-cell clonal expansion were also seen in some patients who did not respond.

The germline V gene (reference sequence) gives CDR1 as SGHAT and CDR2 as FQDESV. The CDR3 contains 13 residues, cysteine and phenylalanine counted. Just the 39-base CDR3 DNA is kept, in frame starting at base 1. For sequencing of the TCRbeta CDR3 region, genomic DNA was extracted from the sorted cells. TCRbeta CDR3 regions were sequenced using the immunoSEQ Assay. What TCRdb holds here is the immuneACCESS table cut down to in-frame rearrangements. Part of the clones is not present; checked against another copy, under half of the missing clones reflect an unresolved V gene, and the others are unexplained. In this sample the table shows approximately 27,000 clones, around 80% of which occur a single time. The top ten hold 15% of the sample. Patients with autoimmune disease history or receiving systemic immunosuppression were excluded from the trial. In every dose cohort, peripheral blood was drawn for TCR sequencing at baseline, cycle 4 day 1, and cycle 7 day 1. Samples were obtained from an open-label, multicenter, first-in-human phase I dose-escalation trial of ivuxolimab. The trial enrolled adults with locally advanced or metastatic head and neck squamous cell, hepatocellular, melanoma or renal cell carcinoma. CD4+ and CD8+ T cells were sorted separately from peripheral blood before TCR sequencing.

The receptor was derived from an adult with an advanced solid tumor such as melanoma, head and neck, liver or kidney cancer. This chain is built from TRBV11-1 and TRBJ2-3; the D region possibly corresponds to TRBD1 (5 bases align). The input for sequencing was CD4+ or CD8+ T cells sorted from blood, taken in a trial of the OX40 agonist ivuxolimab. The nucleotide sequence is TGTGCCAGCAGTTTAGGGGACACAGATACGCAGTATTTT. This translates into CASSLGDTDTQYF. With the rest looked up from the reference TRBV11-1 and TRBJ2-3 genes rather than sequenced, the full variable domain is EAEVAQSPRYKITEKSQAVAFWCDPISGHATLYWYRQILGQGPELLVQFQDESVVDDSQLPKDRFSAERLKGVDSTLKIQPAELGDSAMYLCASSLGDTDTQYFGPGTRLTVL.